This TCR beta chain stems from a study of cytotoxic CD8 clonotypes in ibrutinib-treated CLL. Across the whole study: Among the patients, approximately ten presented as relapsed/refractory and about 16 as treatment-naive; fewer than 18 showed unmutated IGHV.

TCRdb's table, derived via immunoSEQ multiplex PCR, lists solely in-frame clones and lacks some. This table holds 150,000 or so clones, more than 65% found once. This clone has just one count. The CDR3 length is 15 residues. Germline V gives CDR1 LNHDA, CDR2 SQIVND (reference sequence). With V trimmed by 1 base and J by 7 bases, 6 bases remained unmatched. The J gene is TRBJ1-5, the V gene TRBV19; TRBD1 agrees at 8 bases. Specimen: PBMCs, collected after 12 months of ibrutinib treatment. The clonotype was recovered from a human donor with chronic lymphocytic leukemia. CDR3 in amino acids: CASSIGTGRGQPQHF. The CDR3 DNA is TGTGCCAGTAGTATAGGGACAGGGAGAGGCCAGCCCCAGCATTTT.